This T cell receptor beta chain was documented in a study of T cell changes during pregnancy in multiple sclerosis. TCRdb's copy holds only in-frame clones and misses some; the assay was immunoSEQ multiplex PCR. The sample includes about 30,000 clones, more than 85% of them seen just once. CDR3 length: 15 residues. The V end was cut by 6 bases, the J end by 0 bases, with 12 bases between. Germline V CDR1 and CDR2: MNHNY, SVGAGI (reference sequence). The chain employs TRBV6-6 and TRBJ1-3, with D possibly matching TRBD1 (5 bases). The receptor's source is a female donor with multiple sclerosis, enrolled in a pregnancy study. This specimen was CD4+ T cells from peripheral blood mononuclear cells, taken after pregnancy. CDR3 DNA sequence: TGTGCCAGCAGAGACAGAACTTACTCTGGAAACACCATATATTTT. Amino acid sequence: CASRDRTYSGNTIYF.